This T cell receptor beta chain was identified during a study of preoperative IRX-2 immunotherapy in early breast cancer. Sequenced by immunoSEQ multiplex PCR; TCRdb stores in-frame clones only, minus some. The table shows about 67,000 clones, with roughly 94% occurring only once. Trimming shortened V by 8 bases and J by 2 bases, and 9 bases separated the two germline ends. This CDR3 region has 13 residues. Germline lookup yields CDR1 MNHNS and CDR2 SASEGT. Sample treatment: preoperative locoregional IRX-2 cytokine immunotherapy. The chain recombines TRBV6-1 with TRBJ2-2, with a weak D call TRBD1 (6 bases). The origin of this receptor is a human donor with breast cancer. This sample was obtained from a patient treated with IRX-2 immunotherapy. The CDR3 sequence: CASAGANTGELFF. The CDR3, as DNA: TGTGCCAGCGCAGGGGCTAACACCGGGGAGCTGTTTTTT.